The 17 T cell receptor beta chains below all came from one sample that was sequenced in a study of blood T cell repertoires in COVID-19. Libraries were prepared by immunoSEQ multiplex PCR; TCRdb keeps only in-frame clonotypes and omits some of them. The profile covers tens of thousands of clones, with over 85% appearing a single time and approximately 1.6% taken by the ten largest. Sequenced sample: peripheral blood. All receptors come from a man between 50 and 59 years old with acute or convalescent COVID-19.

This chain connects TRBV19 to TRBJ1-4, with 10 bases lining up with TRBD1. The CDR3 consists of 15 residues. CDR1 LNHDA and CDR2 SQIVND come from the germline V gene (reference sequence). V trimming: 6 bases; J trimming: 7 bases; junction bases outside the gene matches: 8. CDR3 DNA: TGTGCCAGTAGGGGGACCGGGACAGGGGTTGAAAAACTGTTTTTT. Translating it yields CASRGTGTGVEKLFF.

The V gene is TRBV6-5, the J gene TRBJ2-3; 14 bases are a match to TRBD2. Germline trimming cut 6 bases from V and 8 bases from J; bases unmatched to any gene: 7. The CDR3 length is 15 residues. CDR1 and CDR2 from the germline V gene are MNHEY and SVGAGI. DNA of the CDR3: TGTGCCAGCAGGACGACTAGCGGGGGGGCCGGTACGCAGTATTTT. Translated, it gives CASRTTSGGAGTQYF.

The chain uses TRBV6-2 or TRBV6-3 and TRBJ2-7; TRBD1 matches at 9 bases. Trimming removed 5 bases from V and 2 bases from J; junction bases left unmatched: 1. CDR1 is MNHEY, CDR2 SVGEGT, per germline. This CDR3 is 13 amino acids long. The CDR3 region is CASSRTGAYEQYV. CDR3 in DNA: TGTGCCAGCAGTCGGACAGGGGCCTACGAGCAGTACGTC.

The chain combines TRBV7-2 with TRBJ2-5; 7 bases agree with TRBD2. Per the germline V gene, CDR1 is SGHTA and CDR2 is FQGNSA. The ends lost 2 bases at V and 2 bases at J; junction bases unmatched: 2. The CDR3 runs to 14 residues. CDR3 DNA sequence: TGTGCCAGCAGCTTAACGGGGGGACAAGAGACCCAGTACTTC. It translates to CASSLTGGQETQYF.

The chain combines TRBV19 with TRBJ1-6; TRBD1 agrees at 7 bases. The J segment lost 3 bases and the V segment lost 7 bases, leaving 3 bases of the junction unmatched. Germline CDR1 and CDR2: LNHDA and SQIVND (reference sequence). This CDR3 has 14 amino acids. CDR3 protein: CASMGQSYNSPLHF. The CDR3 region has the DNA TGTGCCAGTATGGGACAGAGCTATAATTCACCCCTCCACTTT.

Worth noting for this clone: Other DNA sequences in this sample translate to the same CDR3. This sequence joins TRBV24-1 and TRBJ1-5; no clear D gene. From germline, CDR1 is KGHDR and CDR2 SFDVKD. This CDR3 comprises 12 residues. Trimming took 4 bases from V and 5 from J, leaving 5 bases between them. CDR3 in amino acids: CATSDPDQPQHF. The CDR3 coding sequence is TGTGCCACCAGTGACCCCGATCAGCCCCAGCATTTT.

This clone was counted between two and nine times. The rearrangement uses TRBV4-1 and TRBJ2-7; 12 bases match TRBD2. V was pared by 1 base and J by 4 bases, with 11 bases of the junction left unmatched. Germline lookup yields CDR1 MGHRA and CDR2 YSYEKL. The CDR3 sequence is 18 residues long. This CDR3 reads CASSQANLAGGPHYEQYF. CDR3 coding DNA: TGCGCCAGCAGCCAAGCCAACCTAGCGGGAGGGCCGCATTACGAGCAGTACTTC.

The J gene is TRBJ2-5, the V gene TRBV7-2, with 7 bases lining up with TRBD1. The J segment lost 5 bases and the V segment lost 4 bases, leaving 10 bases of the junction unmatched. The CDR3 consists of 15 residues. Germline V gene data show CDR1 as SGHTA and CDR2 as FQGNSA. The CDR3 DNA sequence: TGTGCCAGCAGCTCACAGGGGTCCCCTCTTGAGACCCAGTACTTC. Translating gives CASSSQGSPLETQYF.

The V and J genes are TRBV6-2 or TRBV6-3 and TRBJ1-5, with D perhaps TRBD1 (5 bases). V lost 4 bases to trimming and J lost 5 bases, with 15 bases between them. The CDR3 spans 15 residues. Germline V gene sequence: CDR1 MNHEY, CDR2 SVGEGT. The CDR3 coding sequence is TGTGCCAGCAGTTTTTCAGGGAGGGGAGATCAGCCCCAGCATTTT. Amino acid sequence: CASSFSGRGDQPQHF.

This clone is a singleton in its sample. V usage is TRBV6-2 or TRBV6-3 and J usage is TRBJ2-5, with 8 nucleotides matching TRBD1. The CDR3 runs to 14 residues. From germline, CDR1 is MNHEY and CDR2 SVGEGT. The ends lost 5 bases at V and 5 bases at J; junction bases unmatched: 7. As DNA, the CDR3 is TGTGCCAGCAGTCCGGGCAGGGGGCGGGAGACCCAGTACTTC. Translation: CASSPGRGRETQYF.

This clone showed up just once. This chain uses TRBV28 with TRBJ1-2, with a possible D match to TRBD1 (5 bases). The CDR3 is 11 amino acids. The germline CDR1 and CDR2 sequences are MDHEN and SYDVKM. The ends were cut back, 4 bases at V and 8 bases at J, with 8 bases in the middle. The CDR3 loop reads CASSWGGGYTF. CDR3 nucleotides: TGTGCCAGCAGTTGGGGGGGAGGCTACACCTTC.

The chain joins TRBV9 to TRBJ2-1; the match to TRBD2 covers 13 bases. The CDR3 has 16 residues. The germline CDR1 and CDR2 sequences are SGDLS and YYNGEE. V trimming: 4 bases; J trimming: 2 bases; junction bases outside the gene matches: 3. CDR3: CASSRTSGSAYNEQFF. In DNA, the CDR3 is TGTGCCAGCAGCCGGACTAGCGGGAGTGCCTACAATGAGCAGTTCTTC. The full variable domain, in which reference TRBV9 and TRBJ2-1 provide the parts outside the CDR3, is DSGVTQTPKHLITATGQRVTLRCSPRSGDLSVYWYQQSLDQGLQFLIQYYNGEERAKGNILERFSAQQFPDLHSELNLSSLELGDSALYFCASSRTSGSAYNEQFFGPGTRLTVL.

In this sample, this clone turned up once. The chain uses TRBV27 and TRBJ1-4; tentatively, D is TRBD1 (6 bases). The CDR3 has 14 residues. V lost 4 bases and J 0 bases, leaving 6 bases between the germline ends. CDR1 and CDR2 (germline): MNHEY, SMNVEV (reference sequence). The CDR3 protein is CASSWTATNEKLFF. The CDR3 coding sequence is TGTGCCAGCAGTTGGACAGCAACTAATGAAAAACTGTTTTTT.

CDR3 protein: CASTRDRVGTEAFF. The CDR3, as DNA: TGTGCCAGCACTAGGGACAGGGTAGGCACTGAAGCTTTCTTT. The chain combines TRBV25-1 with TRBJ1-1, with 9 bases fitting TRBD1. This CDR3 spans 14 amino acids. V lost 7 bases to trimming and J lost 4 bases; unmatched junction nucleotides: 7. Germline V gene sequence: CDR1 MGHDK, CDR2 SYGVNS. The variable domain in full, completed from reference TRBV25-1 and TRBJ1-1, reads EADIYQTPRYLVIGTGKKITLECSQTMGHDKMYWYQQDPGMELHLIHYSYGVNSTEKGDLSSESTVSRIRTEHFPLTLESARPSHTSQYLCASTRDRVGTEAFFGQGTRLTVV.

The chain recombines TRBV7-6 with TRBJ1-4; the D is unclear. The CDR3 spans 15 residues. Trimming cost V 5 bases and J 8 bases, with 18 bases left between them. Germline CDR1 SGHVS, CDR2 FNYEAQ. CDR3: CASSPKTRFEEKLFF. The DNA for the CDR3 is TGTGCCAGCAGCCCGAAGACTAGGTTTGAGGAAAAACTGTTTTTT. Full variable domain (outside the CDR3, taken from reference TRBV7-6 and TRBJ1-4): GAGVSQSPRYKVTKRGQDVALRCDPISGHVSLYWYRQALGQGPEFLTYFNYEAQQDKSGLPNDRFSAERPEGSISTLTIQRTEQRDSAMYRCASSPKTRFEEKLFFGSGTQLSVL.

The rearrangement links TRBV9 to TRBJ2-1; D may be TRBD2 (6 bases). There are 16 residues in the CDR3. CDR1 and CDR2 from the germline V gene are SGDLS and YYNGEE. V was shortened by 0 bases and J by 3 bases, with 13 bases between the two germline ends. CDR3 protein: CASSVDALAYYNEQFF. DNA of the CDR3: TGTGCCAGCAGCGTAGATGCACTAGCCTACTACAATGAGCAGTTCTTC. Full variable domain (remainder filled in from reference TRBV9 and TRBJ2-1): DSGVTQTPKHLITATGQRVTLRCSPRSGDLSVYWYQQSLDQGLQFLIQYYNGEERAKGNILERFSAQQFPDLHSELNLSSLELGDSALYFCASSVDALAYYNEQFFGPGTRLTVL.

The chain has TRBV5-1 and TRBJ2-7, with 7 bases that match TRBD1. The CDR3 runs to 13 residues. The germline V gene encodes CDR1 SGHRS and CDR2 YFSETQ. Losses at the gene ends were 4 bases for V and 3 bases for J; bases not matched to a gene: 4. The CDR3 loop reads CASSQGEGYEQYF. The DNA for the CDR3 is TGCGCCAGCAGCCAGGGGGAAGGCTACGAGCAGTACTTC.